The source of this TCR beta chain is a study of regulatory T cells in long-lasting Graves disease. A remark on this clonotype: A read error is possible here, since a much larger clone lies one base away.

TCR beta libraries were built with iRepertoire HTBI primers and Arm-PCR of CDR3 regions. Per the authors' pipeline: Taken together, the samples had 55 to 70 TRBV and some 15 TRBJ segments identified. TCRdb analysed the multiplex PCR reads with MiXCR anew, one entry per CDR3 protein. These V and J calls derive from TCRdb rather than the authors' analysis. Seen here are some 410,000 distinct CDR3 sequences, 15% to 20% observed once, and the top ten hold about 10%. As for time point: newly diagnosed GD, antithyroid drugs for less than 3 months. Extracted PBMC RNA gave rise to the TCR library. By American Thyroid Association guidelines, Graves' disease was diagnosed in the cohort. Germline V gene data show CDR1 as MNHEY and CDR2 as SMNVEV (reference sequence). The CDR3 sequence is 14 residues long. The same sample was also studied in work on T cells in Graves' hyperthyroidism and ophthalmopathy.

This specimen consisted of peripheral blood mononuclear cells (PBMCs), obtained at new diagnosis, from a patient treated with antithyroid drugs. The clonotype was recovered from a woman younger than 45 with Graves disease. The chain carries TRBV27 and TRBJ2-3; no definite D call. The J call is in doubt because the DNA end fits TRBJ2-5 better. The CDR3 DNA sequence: TGTGCCAGCAGTGATTTCGGCCCTACAGAGACCCAGTACTTC. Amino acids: CASSDFGPTETQYF.